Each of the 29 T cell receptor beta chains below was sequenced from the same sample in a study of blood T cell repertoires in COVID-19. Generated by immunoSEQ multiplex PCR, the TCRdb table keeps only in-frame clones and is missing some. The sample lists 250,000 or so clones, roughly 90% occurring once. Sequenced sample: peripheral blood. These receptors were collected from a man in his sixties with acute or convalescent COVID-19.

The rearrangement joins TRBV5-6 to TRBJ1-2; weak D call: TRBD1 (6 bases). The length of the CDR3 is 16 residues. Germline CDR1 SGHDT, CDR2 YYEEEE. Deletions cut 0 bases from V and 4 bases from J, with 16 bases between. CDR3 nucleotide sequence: TGTGCCAGCAGCTTGGGACAGGCTCCCTTTAGCTATGGCTACACCTTC. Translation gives CASSLGQAPFSYGYTF.

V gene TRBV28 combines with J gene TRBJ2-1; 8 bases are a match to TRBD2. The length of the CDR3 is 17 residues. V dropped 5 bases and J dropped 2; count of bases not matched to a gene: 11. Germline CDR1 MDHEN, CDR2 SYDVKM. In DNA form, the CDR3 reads TGTGCCAGCAGTCCCCCCGACGGGGGGGATCCCTACAATGAGCAGTTCTTC. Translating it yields CASSPPDGGDPYNEQFF.

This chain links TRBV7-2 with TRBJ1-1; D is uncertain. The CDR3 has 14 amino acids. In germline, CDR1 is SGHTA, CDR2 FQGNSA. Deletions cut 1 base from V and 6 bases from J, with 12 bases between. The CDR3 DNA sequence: TGTGCCAGCAGCTTAGTGGGCAGACGACCTGAAGCTTTCTTT. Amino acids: CASSLVGRRPEAFF. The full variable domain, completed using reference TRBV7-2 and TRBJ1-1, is GAGVSQSPSNKVTEKGKDVELRCDPISGHTALYWYRQSLGQGLEFLIYFQGNSAPDKSGLPSDRFSAERTGGSVSTLTIQRTQQEDSAVYLCASSLVGRRPEAFFGQGTRLTVV.

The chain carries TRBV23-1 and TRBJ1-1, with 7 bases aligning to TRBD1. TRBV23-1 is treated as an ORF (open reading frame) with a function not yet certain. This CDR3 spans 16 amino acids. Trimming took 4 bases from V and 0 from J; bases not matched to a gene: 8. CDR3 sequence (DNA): TGCGCCAGCAGTCCCCGCCCGGGACAGCTGAACACTGAAGCTTTCTTT. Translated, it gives CASSPRPGQLNTEAFF.

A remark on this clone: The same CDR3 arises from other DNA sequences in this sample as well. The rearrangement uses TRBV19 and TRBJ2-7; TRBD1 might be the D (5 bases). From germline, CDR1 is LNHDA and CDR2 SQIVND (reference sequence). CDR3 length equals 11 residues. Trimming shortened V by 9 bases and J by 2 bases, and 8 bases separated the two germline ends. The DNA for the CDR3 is TGTGCCAGCCAGGGTGCCTACGAGCAGTACTTC. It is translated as CASQGAYEQYF.

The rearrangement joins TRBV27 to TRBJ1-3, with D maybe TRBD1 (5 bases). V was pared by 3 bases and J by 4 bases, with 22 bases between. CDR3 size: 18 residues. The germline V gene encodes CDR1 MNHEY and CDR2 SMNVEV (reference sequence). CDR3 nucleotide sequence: TGTGCCAGCAGTTTCACTTTGCCGGGGGTGAGGAAAGGAAACACCATATATTTT. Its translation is CASSFTLPGVRKGNTIYF.

The CDR3 DNA reads as TGTGCCAGCAGGCTCGAGGGGGCGGAGACAGATACGCAGTATTTT. The encoded protein is CASRLEGAETDTQYF. The J gene is TRBJ2-3, the V gene TRBV21-1; the DNA was not used to check the table's D call, TRBD1. TRBV21-1 is a pseudogene locus. The CDR3 totals 15 residues.

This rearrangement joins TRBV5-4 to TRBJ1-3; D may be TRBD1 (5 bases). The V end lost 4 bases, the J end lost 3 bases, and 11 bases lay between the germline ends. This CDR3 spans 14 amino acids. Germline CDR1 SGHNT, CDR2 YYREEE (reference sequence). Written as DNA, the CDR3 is TGTGCCAGCAGCCTGCGGGGGGGTGGAAACACCATATATTTT. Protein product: CASSLRGGGNTIYF.

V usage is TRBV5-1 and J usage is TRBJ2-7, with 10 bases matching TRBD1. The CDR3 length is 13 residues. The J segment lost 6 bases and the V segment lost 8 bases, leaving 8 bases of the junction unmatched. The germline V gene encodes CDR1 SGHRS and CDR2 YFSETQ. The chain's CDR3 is CASTGQGSGEQYF. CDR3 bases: TGCGCCAGTACGGGACAGGGGTCCGGCGAGCAGTACTTC. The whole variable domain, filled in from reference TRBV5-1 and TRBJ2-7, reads KAGVTQTPRYLIKTRGQQVTLSCSPISGHRSVSWYQQTPGQGLQFLFEYFSETQRNKGNFPGRFSGRQFSNSRSEMNVSTLELGDSALYLCASTGQGSGEQYFGPGTRLTVT.

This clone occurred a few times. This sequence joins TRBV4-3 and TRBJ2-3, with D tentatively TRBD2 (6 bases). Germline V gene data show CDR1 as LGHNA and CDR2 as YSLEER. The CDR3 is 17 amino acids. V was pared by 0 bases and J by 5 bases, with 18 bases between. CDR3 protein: CASSQEGRGGKVDTQYF. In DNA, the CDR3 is TGCGCCAGCAGCCAAGAAGGACGAGGCGGGAAGGTAGATACGCAGTATTTT.

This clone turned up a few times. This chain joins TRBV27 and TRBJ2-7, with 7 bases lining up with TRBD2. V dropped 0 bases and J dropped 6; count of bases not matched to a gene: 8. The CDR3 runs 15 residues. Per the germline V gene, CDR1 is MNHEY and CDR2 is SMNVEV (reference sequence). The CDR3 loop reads CASSLSLRELREQYF. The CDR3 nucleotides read TGTGCCAGCAGTTTATCGTTGCGGGAGCTCCGCGAGCAGTACTTC.

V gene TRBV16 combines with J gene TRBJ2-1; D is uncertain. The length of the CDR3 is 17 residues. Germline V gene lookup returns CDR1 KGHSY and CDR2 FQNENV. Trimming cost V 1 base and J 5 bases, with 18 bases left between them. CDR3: CASSQFLQAPNNNEQFF. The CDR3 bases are TGTGCCAGCAGCCAATTTTTGCAAGCGCCCAACAACAATGAGCAGTTCTTC.

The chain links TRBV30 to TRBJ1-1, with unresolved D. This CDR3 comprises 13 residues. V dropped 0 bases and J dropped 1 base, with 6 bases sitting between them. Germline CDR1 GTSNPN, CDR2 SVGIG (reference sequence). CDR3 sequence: CAWSVNSNTEAFF. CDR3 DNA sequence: TGTGCCTGGAGTGTAAACTCGAACACTGAAGCTTTCTTT.

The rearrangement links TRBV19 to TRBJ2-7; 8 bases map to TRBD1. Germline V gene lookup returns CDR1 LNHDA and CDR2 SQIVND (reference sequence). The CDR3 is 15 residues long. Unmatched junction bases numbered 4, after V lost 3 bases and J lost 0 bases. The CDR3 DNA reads TGTGCCAGTAGTATTGACAGGGGACGCTCCTACGAGCAGTACTTC. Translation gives CASSIDRGRSYEQYF.

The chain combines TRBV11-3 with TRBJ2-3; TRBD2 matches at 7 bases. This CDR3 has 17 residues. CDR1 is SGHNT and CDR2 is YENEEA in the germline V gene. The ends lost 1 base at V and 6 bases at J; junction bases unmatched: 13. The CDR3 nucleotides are TGTGCCAGCAGCTTAGTCGTAGATCTAGCGGATGGGGATACGCAGTATTTT. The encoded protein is CASSLVVDLADGDTQYF.

CDR3 DNA sequence: TGTGCCAGCAGTGATCCGGGATCACCCCTCCACTTT. Translation gives CASSDPGSPLHF. The rearrangement links TRBV6-1 to TRBJ1-6; D gene uncertain. Germline V gene data show CDR1 as MNHNS and CDR2 as SASEGT. This CDR3 is built from 12 residues. The ends were cut back, 3 bases at V and 10 bases at J, with 7 bases in the middle.

The CDR3 coding sequence is TGTGCCAGCAGCCCCGGGAGGGCCTCGGACGAGCAGTTCTTC. This encodes CASSPGRASDEQFF. The V and J genes are TRBV11-3 and TRBJ2-1; 8 bases match TRBD2. CDR3 size: 14 residues. The ends lost 5 bases at V and 10 bases at J; junction bases unmatched: 10. Germline V CDR1 and CDR2: SGHNT, YENEEA.

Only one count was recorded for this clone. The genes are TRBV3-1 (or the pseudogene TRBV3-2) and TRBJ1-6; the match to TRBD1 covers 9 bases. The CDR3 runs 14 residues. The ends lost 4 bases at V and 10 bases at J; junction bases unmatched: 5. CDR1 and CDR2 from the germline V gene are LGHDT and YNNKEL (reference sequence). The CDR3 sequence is CASSRGQGGSPLHF. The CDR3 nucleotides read TGTGCCAGCAGCCGGGGACAGGGAGGGTCACCCCTCCACTTT.

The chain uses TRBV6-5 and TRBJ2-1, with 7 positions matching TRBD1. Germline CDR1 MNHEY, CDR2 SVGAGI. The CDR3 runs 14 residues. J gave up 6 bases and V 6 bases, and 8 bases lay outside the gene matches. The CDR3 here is CASRPRDSFNEQFF. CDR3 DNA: TGTGCCAGCAGACCCCGGGACAGTTTCAATGAGCAGTTCTTC.

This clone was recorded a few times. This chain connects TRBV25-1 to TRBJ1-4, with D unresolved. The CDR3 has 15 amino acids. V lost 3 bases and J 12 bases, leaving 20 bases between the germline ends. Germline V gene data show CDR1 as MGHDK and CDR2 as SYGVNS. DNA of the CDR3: TGTGCCAGCAGTGACTACGGGAGGATAAAGGACCAACTGTTTTTT. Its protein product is CASSDYGRIKDQLFF.

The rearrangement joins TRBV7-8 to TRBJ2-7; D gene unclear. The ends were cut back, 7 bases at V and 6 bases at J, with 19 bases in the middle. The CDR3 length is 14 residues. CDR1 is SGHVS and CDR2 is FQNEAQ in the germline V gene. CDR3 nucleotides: TGTGCCAGCACCACCTCCGGTACTAACGGCGAGCAGTACTTC. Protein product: CASTTSGTNGEQYF. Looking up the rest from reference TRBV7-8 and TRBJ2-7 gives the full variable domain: GAGVSQSPRYKVAKRGQDVALRCDPISGHVSLFWYQQALGQGPEFLTYFQNEAQLDKSGLPSDRFFAERPEGSVSTLKIQRTQQEDSAVYLCASTTSGTNGEQYFGPGTRLTVT.

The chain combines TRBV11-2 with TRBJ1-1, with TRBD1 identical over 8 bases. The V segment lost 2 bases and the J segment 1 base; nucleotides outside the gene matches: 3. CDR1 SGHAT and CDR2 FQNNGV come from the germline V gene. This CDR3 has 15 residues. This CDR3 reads CASSLTGGKNTEAFF. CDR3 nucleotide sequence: TGTGCCAGCAGCTTAACAGGGGGGAAGAACACTGAAGCTTTCTTT.

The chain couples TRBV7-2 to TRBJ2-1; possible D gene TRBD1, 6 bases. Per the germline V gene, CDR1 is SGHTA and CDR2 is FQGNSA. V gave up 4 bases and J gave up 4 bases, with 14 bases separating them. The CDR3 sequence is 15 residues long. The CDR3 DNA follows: TGTGCCAGCAGCTCAGATTCGGACAGTTACAATGAGCAGTTCTTC. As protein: CASSSDSDSYNEQFF.

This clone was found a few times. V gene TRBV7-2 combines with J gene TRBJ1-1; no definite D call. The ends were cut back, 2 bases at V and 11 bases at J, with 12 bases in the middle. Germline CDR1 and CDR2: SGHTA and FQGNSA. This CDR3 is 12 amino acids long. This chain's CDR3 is CASSLRGLEAFF. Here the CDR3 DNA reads TGTGCCAGCAGCTTACGGGGTCTAGAGGCTTTCTTT. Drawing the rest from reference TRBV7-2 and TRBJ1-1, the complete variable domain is GAGVSQSPSNKVTEKGKDVELRCDPISGHTALYWYRQSLGQGLEFLIYFQGNSAPDKSGLPSDRFSAERTGGSVSTLTIQRTQQEDSAVYLCASSLRGLEAFFGQGTRLTVV.

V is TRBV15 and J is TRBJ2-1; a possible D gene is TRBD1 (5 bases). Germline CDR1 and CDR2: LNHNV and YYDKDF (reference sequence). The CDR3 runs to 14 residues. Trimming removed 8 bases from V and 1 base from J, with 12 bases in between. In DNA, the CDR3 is TGTGCCACCGGACCAGGGTTTTCCTACAATGAGCAGTTCTTC. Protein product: CATGPGFSYNEQFF.

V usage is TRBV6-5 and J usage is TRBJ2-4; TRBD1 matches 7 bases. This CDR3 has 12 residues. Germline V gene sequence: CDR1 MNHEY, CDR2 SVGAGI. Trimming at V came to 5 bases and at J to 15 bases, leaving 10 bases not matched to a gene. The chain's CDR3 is CASSPTGTVLYF. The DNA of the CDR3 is TGTGCCAGCAGTCCCACCGGGACAGTGCTGTACTTC.

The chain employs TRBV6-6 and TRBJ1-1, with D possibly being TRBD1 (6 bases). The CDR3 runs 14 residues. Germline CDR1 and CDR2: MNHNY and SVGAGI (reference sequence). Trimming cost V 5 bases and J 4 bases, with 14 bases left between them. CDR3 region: CASSLRGGGTEAFF. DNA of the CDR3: TGTGCCAGCAGTCTCCGGGGGGGCGGCACTGAAGCTTTCTTT.

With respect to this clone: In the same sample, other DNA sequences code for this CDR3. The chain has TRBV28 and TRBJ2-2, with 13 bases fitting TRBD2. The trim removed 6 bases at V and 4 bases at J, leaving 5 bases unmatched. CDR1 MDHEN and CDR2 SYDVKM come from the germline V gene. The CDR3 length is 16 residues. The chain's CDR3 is CASRTGLAGVTGELFF. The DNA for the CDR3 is TGTGCCAGCAGGACCGGACTAGCGGGAGTCACCGGGGAGCTGTTTTTT.

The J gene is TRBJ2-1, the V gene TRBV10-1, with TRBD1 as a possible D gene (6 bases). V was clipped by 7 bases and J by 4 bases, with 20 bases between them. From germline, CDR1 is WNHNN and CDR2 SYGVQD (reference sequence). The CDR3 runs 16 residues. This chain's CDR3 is CASKAFRTDLYNEQFF. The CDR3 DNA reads TGCGCCAGCAAGGCCTTTAGGACAGACCTATACAATGAGCAGTTCTTC.